Listed here are 12 T cell receptor delta chains from one sample, sequenced in a study of γδ T cells in repeated Plasmodium falciparum infection. Bulk repertoires came from Vgamma9/Vdelta2+ or Vdelta2-negative gammadelta T cells flow-sorted from PBMC. TCRdb re-processed the multiplex PCR reads using CATT. This table has 75,000 to 95,000 delta-chain clones, roughly 0.9% appearing once. Sequencing input: gamma-delta T cells from blood. The receptors originated from a pool of human donors (malaria-infected and uninfected, not separated).

By share of the sample, this clone is medium-sized. The same CDR3 also results from other DNA sequences found in this sample. The chain is built from TRDV1 and TRDJ1; 7 nucleotides agree with TRDD3. This CDR3 is built from 17 residues. J gave up 1 base and V 4 bases, and 12 bases lay outside the gene matches. Germline V gene sequence: CDR1 TSWWSYY, CDR2 QGS. The CDR3 DNA follows: TGTGCTCTTGGGGTCTATCCCCGGGGGATTCTCACCGATAAACTCATCTTT. Amino acid sequence: CALGVYPRGILTDKLIF.

Of note for this clone: With only one base between it and a far larger clone, this is likely a read error. This sample also contains other DNA sequences that code for the same CDR3. The chain combines TRDV2 with TRDJ3, with 8 bases aligning to TRDD3. No J segment appears in TCRdb, so it was assigned here by matching the sequence to germline. After removal of 0 bases from V and 1 base from J, the junction contained 7 bases not matched to a gene. The CDR3 covers 19 residues. Per germline, CDR1 GEAIGNYY and CDR2 EKD. CDR3 residues: CACDTGGIRGSWDTRQMFF. The CDR3 bases are TGTGCCTGTGACACCGGTGGGATACGGGGATCCTGGGACACCCGACAGATGTTTTTC.

A few counts support this clone. The TCRdb protein, from a much larger clone, departs from this DNA's translation at residue 19, likely by read error; the protein shown derives from the DNA. CDR3 loop: CACDPLVEMVKLGDTRDTLQMFF. The CDR3 DNA follows: TGTGCCTGTGACCCCCTTGTGGAGATGGTGAAGCTGGGGGATACCCGGGACACCCTACAGATGTTTTTC. V and J are TRDV2 and TRDJ3, with 11 bases lining up with TRDD3. No J gene is reported in TCRdb; it was inferred here by comparing the DNA with germline. The CDR3 totals 23 residues. Germline assignment: CDR1 GEAIGNYY and CDR2 EKD.

There are many counts of this clone. The amino acid sequence in TCRdb belongs to a much larger clone and departs from this DNA's translation at residue 19, likely a sequencing read error; the sequence shown is translated from the DNA. No J gene call was made, and the V gene is TRDV2; no check of the table's D call, TRDD3, against the DNA was made. In germline, CDR1 is GEAIGNYY, CDR2 EKD. This CDR3 is built from 21 residues. As DNA, the CDR3 is TGTGCCTGTGACACCTTGCGTACTGGGGGATACGGGACCTGGGACACCCGACAGTTGTTTTTC. Translation gives CACDTLRTGGYGTWDTRQLFF.

The sample holds a few counts of this clone. The translation of this DNA and the TCRdb protein of a much larger clone differ at residue 11, probably owing to a read error; the protein shown here is translated from the DNA. J is TRDJ1 and V is TRDV2; D gene unclear. Germline V gives CDR1 GEAIGNYY, CDR2 EKD. The CDR3 length is 14 residues. In DNA form, the CDR3 reads TGTGCCTGTGACTTCCCCTCTCTGCCCGATGAACTCATCTTT. It encodes CACDFPSLPDELIF.

In its sample, this clone was seen a few times. It differs at one base from a far larger clone, so likely a read error. The same CDR3 arises from other DNA sequences in this sample as well. V is TRAV38-2/DV8 and J is TRDJ1; D call uncertain. Since TCRdb gives no J gene, matching the DNA to germline was used here to assign it. Trimming pared 6 bases from V and 0 bases from J, leaving 18 bases between. Germline assignment: CDR1 TSESDYY and CDR2 QEAYKQQN. CDR3 size: 16 residues. As DNA, the CDR3 is TGTGCTTATACCCCAGAGGGCCCGGAGTACACCGATAAACTCATCTTT. It codes for CAYTPEGPEYTDKLIF.

This clone was seen many times. Given a much more abundant clone one base away, this may be a read error. The chain joins TRDV2 to TRDJ1; a weak D match, TRDD3 (6 bases). V lost 2 bases and J 0 bases, leaving 9 bases between the germline ends. Germline V lookup: CDR1 GEAIGNYY, CDR2 EKD. The CDR3 sequence is 14 residues long. The CDR3 region has the DNA TGTGCCTGTGACATAATGGGGGACACCGATAAACTCATCTTT. Its translation: CACDIMGDTDKLIF.

This clone showed up just a few times. A far larger clone differs by one base, so this is likely a read error. Additional DNA sequences in this sample encode the identical CDR3. This chain links TRDV2 with TRDJ2, with D maybe TRDD3 (5 bases). Because TCRdb records no J gene, it was assigned here through a match of the DNA to germline. Germline CDR1 and CDR2: GEAIGNYY and EKD. The ends were cut back, 0 bases at V and 4 bases at J, with 29 bases in the middle. This CDR3 region has 21 residues. CDR3 DNA: TGTGCCTGTGACACCGTCATTCGGGAACCAGGGGAGAGCTGGGCGACAGCACAACTCTTCTTT. Its translation: CACDTVIREPGESWATAQLFF.

Regarding this clone: This DNA's translation differs at residue 3 from TCRdb's protein, which comes from a much larger clone; a read error is likely, and the protein shown is translated from the DNA. The chain couples TRDV1 to TRDJ1; maybe TRDD3 (5 bases). Germline matching of the DNA provided the J gene here, since TCRdb leaves it blank. This CDR3 region has 16 residues. From germline, CDR1 is TSWWSYY and CDR2 QGS. As DNA, the CDR3 is TGTGCTATTGGTGGGATCTGCGAACTTAAAACCGATAAACTCATCTTT. Protein: CAIGGICELKTDKLIF.

Of note for this clone: The likely explanation is a read error, given a far larger clone one base away. Other nucleotide sequences in the sample specify the same CDR3. The chain recombines TRDV2 with TRDJ1; the match to TRDD3 covers 9 bases. The J gene is absent in TCRdb and was assigned here via DNA matching to germline. Germline CDR1 reads GEAIGNYY; CDR2 reads EKD. The J segment lost 2 bases and the V segment lost 4 bases, leaving 16 bases of the junction unmatched. There are 18 residues in the CDR3. CDR3 coding DNA: TGTGCCTGTGAGAAACTGGGGGAATCTGCAACCCATACCGATAAACTCATCTTT. Translated, it gives CACEKLGESATHTDKLIF.

In regard to this clone: A read error likely explains this, since a far larger clone differs by one base. Other DNA sequences in this sample translate to the same CDR3. No call exists for the J gene, whereas the V gene is TRDV1; the D call in the table, TRDD2, was not verified against the DNA. This CDR3 is built from 19 residues. The V gene's germline CDR1 is TSWWSYY and CDR2 QGS. In DNA form, the CDR3 reads TGTGCTCTTGGGATAGACTTCCTACTCCGACTTACTAACACCGATAAGCTCATCTTT. Encoded protein: CALGIDFLLRLTNTDKLIF.

As to this clone: Given a much more abundant clone one base away, this may be a read error. Other DNA sequences in the sample encode the same CDR3. The rearrangement uses TRDV2 and TRDJ3, with 10 nucleotides matching TRDD3. TCRdb records no J gene; here it was assigned by comparing the DNA to germline. CDR3 size: 24 residues. J lost 0 bases, V lost 4 bases, and 23 bases had no gene match. Germline-derived CDR1 and CDR2 are GEAIGNYY and EKD. The CDR3 loop reads CACETRPAYWGIHTFSWDTRQMFF. CDR3 sequence (DNA): TGTGCCTGTGAGACCCGCCCCGCCTACTGGGGGATCCACACTTTCTCCTGGGACACCCGACAGATGTTTTTC.